This T cell receptor (beta chain) was captured by sequencing in a study of blood T cell repertoires in COVID-19. J was trimmed by 5 bases and V by 2 bases; bases with no gene match: 13. The CDR3 covers 17 residues. The germline CDR1 and CDR2 sequences are MNHNS and SASEGT. Repertoires were generated with immunoSEQ multiplex PCR, while TCRdb's copy carries only in-frame clones and drops some. Among about 240,000 clones, 80% to 85% were seen once, and the ten largest hold around 3.4%. The TCR originated in a woman between 18 and 29 years old with acute or convalescent COVID-19. Sequencing was done on a sample of peripheral blood. This rearrangement joins TRBV6-1 to TRBJ2-5, with TRBD1 matching 8 bases. CDR3 DNA: TGTGCCAGCAGTGAACTGGTTGGACAGGGCTCACGGGAGACCCAGTACTTC. This gives the protein CASSELVGQGSRETQYF.